The 7 T cell receptor beta chains listed next were all sequenced from one sample in a study of shared clonotypes between healthy human individuals. Libraries were prepared by immunoSEQ multiplex PCR; TCRdb keeps only in-frame clonotypes and omits some of them. The table has fewer than 600,000 clones, 60% to 85% seen once; the top ten hold 10% to 15%. Sequencing was performed on PBMCs. Receptors were obtained from a woman aged 40 to 50 in good health. Some clones in this sample may be carry-over from other donors' samples.

This chain connects TRBV28 to TRBJ1-2; D is uncertain. The germline V gene has CDR1 MDHEN and CDR2 SYDVKM. The CDR3 is 13 amino acids. Trimming cost V 3 bases and J 6 bases, with 11 bases left between them. CDR3 bases: TGTGCCAGCAGTTTGCCAGCACTGAATGGCTACACCTTC. It codes for CASSLPALNGYTF.

The V call is TRBV7-9, the J call TRBJ2-1, with D perhaps TRBD2 (5 bases). The CDR3 extends over 14 amino acids. The germline gives CDR1 SEHNR, CDR2 FQNEAQ (reference sequence). The V gene lost 3 bases and the J gene lost 2 bases, with 8 bases spanning the gap. The CDR3 loop reads CASSFSGTYNEQFF. CDR3 sequence (DNA): TGTGCCAGCAGCTTCAGCGGTACCTACAATGAGCAGTTCTTC.

The genes are TRBV28 and TRBJ2-7; 9 nucleotides match TRBD2. Germline V lookup: CDR1 MDHEN, CDR2 SYDVKM. J gave up 5 bases and V 6 bases, and 11 bases lay outside the gene matches. This CDR3 spans 15 amino acids. Here the CDR3 DNA reads TGTGCCAGCAGCGTGGGCGGGAGGGCTTTCAACGAGCAGTACTTC. Translation: CASSVGGRAFNEQYF.

The V call is TRBV27, the J call TRBJ2-2, with 10 bases fitting TRBD1. CDR3 length equals 17 residues. J lost 3 bases, V lost 6 bases, and 10 bases had no gene match. Germline assignment: CDR1 MNHEY and CDR2 SMNVEV (reference sequence). The DNA of the CDR3 is TGTGCCAGCAGGAGGGACAGGGGACCCACGGACACCGGGGAGCTGTTTTTT. Translated: CASRRDRGPTDTGELFF.

The chain uses TRBV10-3 and TRBJ2-7, with 8 bases fitting TRBD1. This CDR3 spans 12 amino acids. V was clipped by 2 bases and J by 6 bases; unmatched bases: 0. CDR1 and CDR2 (germline): ENHRY, SYGVKD. The CDR3 reads CAISEGQGEQYF. The CDR3 nucleotides are TGTGCCATCAGTGAGGGACAGGGCGAGCAGTACTTC.

There are a few counts of this clone. DNA for the CDR3: TGTGCCAGCAGCTTCCGGTCGGGAAACACTGAAGCTTTCTTT. This codes for CASSFRSGNTEAFF. The V gene is TRBV7-2, the J gene TRBJ1-1; D uncertain. The CDR3 is made up of 14 amino acids. V lost 3 bases, J lost 2 bases, and 10 bases lay in between. Per germline, CDR1 SGHTA and CDR2 FQGNSA. The entire variable domain, with the rest obtained from reference TRBV7-2 and TRBJ1-1, is as follows: GAGVSQSPSNKVTEKGKDVELRCDPISGHTALYWYRQSLGQGLEFLIYFQGNSAPDKSGLPSDRFSAERTGGSVSTLTIQRTQQEDSAVYLCASSFRSGNTEAFFGQGTRLTVV.

The chain recombines TRBV7-9 with TRBJ2-1; 9 nucleotides align to TRBD2. The CDR3 totals 14 residues. Per the germline V gene, CDR1 is SEHNR and CDR2 is FQNEAQ (reference sequence). With V trimmed by 5 bases and J by 4 bases, 3 bases remained unmatched. The CDR3 reads CASSILAGYNEQFF. The CDR3 DNA is TGTGCCAGCAGCATTCTAGCGGGGTACAATGAGCAGTTCTTC.